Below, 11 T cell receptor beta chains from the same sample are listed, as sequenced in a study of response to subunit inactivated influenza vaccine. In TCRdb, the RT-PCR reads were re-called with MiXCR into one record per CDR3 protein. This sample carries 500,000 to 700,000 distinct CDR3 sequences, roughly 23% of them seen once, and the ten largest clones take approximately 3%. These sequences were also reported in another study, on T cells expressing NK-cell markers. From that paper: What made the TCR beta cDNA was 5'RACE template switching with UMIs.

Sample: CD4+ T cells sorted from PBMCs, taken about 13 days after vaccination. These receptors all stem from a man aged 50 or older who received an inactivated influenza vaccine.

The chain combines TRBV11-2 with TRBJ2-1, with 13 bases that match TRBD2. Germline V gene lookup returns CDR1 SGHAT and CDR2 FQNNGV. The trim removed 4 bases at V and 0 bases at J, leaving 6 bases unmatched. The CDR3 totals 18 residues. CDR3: CASSSSGLAGHSYNEQFF. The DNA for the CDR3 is TGTGCCAGCAGCTCCTCGGGACTAGCGGGACACTCCTACAATGAGCAGTTCTTC.

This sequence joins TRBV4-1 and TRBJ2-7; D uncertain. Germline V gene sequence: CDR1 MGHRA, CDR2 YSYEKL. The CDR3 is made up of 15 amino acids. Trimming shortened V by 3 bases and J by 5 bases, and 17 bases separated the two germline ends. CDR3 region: CASSQFGPPRNEQYF. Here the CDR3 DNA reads TGCGCCAGCAGCCAGTTCGGACCGCCCAGGAACGAGCAGTACTTC.

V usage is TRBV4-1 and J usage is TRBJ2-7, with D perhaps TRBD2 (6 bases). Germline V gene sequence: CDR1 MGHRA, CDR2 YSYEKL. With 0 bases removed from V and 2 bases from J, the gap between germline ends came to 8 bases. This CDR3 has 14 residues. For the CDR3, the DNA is TGCGCCAGCAGCCAAGATCCGGGAGCCTACGAGCAGTACTTC. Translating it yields CASSQDPGAYEQYF.

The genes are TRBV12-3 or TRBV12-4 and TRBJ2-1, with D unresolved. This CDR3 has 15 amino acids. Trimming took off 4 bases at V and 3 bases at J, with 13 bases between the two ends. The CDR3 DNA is TGTGCCAGCAGTTCAACGGTTAACAGCTACAATGAGCAGTTCTTC. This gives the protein CASSSTVNSYNEQFF.

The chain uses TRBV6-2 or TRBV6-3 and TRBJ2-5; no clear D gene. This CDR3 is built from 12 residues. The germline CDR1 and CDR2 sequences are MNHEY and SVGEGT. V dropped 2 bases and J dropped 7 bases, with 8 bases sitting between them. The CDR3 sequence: CASSYPPGTQYF. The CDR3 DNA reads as TGTGCCAGCAGTTACCCCCCGGGGACCCAGTACTTC.

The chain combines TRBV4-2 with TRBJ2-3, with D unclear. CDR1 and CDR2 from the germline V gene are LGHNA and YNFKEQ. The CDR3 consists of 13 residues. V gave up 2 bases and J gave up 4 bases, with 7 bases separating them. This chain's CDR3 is CASSQQSSDTQYF. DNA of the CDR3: TGTGCCAGCAGCCAACAGTCATCAGATACGCAGTATTTT.

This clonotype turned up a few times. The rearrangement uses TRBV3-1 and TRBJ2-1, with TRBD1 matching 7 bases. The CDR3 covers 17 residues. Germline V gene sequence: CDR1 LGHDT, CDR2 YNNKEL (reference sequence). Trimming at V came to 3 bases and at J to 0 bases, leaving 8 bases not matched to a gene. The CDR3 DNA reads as TGTGCCAGCAGCCAGCAGACAGGGAAGGTCTCCTACAATGAGCAGTTCTTC. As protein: CASSQQTGKVSYNEQFF.

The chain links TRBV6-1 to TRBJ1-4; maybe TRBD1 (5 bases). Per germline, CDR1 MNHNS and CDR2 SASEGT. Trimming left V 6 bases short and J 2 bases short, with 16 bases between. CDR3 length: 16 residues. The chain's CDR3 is CASSKLGVSTNEKLFF. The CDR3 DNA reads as TGTGCCAGCAGCAAACTGGGGGTCTCGACTAATGAAAAACTGTTTTTT.

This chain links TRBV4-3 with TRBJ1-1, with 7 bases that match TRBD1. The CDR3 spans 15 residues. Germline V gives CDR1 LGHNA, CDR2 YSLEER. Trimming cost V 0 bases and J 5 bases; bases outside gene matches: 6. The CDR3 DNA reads TGCGCCAGCAGCCAAGATGCGGCAGGGGGGACTGAAGCTTTCTTT. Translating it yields CASSQDAAGGTEAFF.

The CDR3: CASRSNRPPDRGSGHEQYF. DNA for the CDR3: TGTGCCAGCAGATCCAACCGCCCTCCTGACAGGGGAAGCGGGCACGAGCAGTACTTC. The rearrangement joins TRBV28 to TRBJ2-7; TRBD1 matches 8 bases. The CDR3 loop spans 19 amino acids. The V gene's germline CDR1 is MDHEN and CDR2 SYDVKM. Trimming removed 6 bases from V and 5 bases from J; junction bases left unmatched: 24. Filled out from reference TRBV28 and TRBJ2-7, the complete variable domain reads DVKVTQSSRYLVKRTGEKVFLECVQDMDHENMFWYRQDPGLGLRLIYFSYDVKMKEKGDIPEGYSVSREKKERFSLILESASTNQTSMYLCASRSNRPPDRGSGHEQYFGPGTRLTVT.

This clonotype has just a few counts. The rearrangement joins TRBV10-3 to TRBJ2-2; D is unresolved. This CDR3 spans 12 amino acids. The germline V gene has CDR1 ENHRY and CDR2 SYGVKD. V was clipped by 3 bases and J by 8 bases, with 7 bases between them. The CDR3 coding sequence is TGTGCCATCAGTGAAGTCTCAGGGGAGCTGTTTTTT. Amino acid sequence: CAISEVSGELFF.